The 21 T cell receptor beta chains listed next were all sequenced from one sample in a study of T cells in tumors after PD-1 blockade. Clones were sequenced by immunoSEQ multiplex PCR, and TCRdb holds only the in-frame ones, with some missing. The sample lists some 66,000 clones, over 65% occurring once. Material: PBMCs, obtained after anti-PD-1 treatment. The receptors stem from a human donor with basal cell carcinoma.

For the CDR3, the DNA is TGTGCCAGCAGTGGTGGGCAGTATAATTCACCCCTCCACTTT. Translating gives CASSGGQYNSPLHF. The chain employs TRBV2 and TRBJ1-6, with D hard to call. This CDR3 has 14 amino acids. The V gene's germline CDR1 is SNHLY and CDR2 FYNNEI. Trimming stripped 4 bases from V and 4 bases from J, with 8 bases between.

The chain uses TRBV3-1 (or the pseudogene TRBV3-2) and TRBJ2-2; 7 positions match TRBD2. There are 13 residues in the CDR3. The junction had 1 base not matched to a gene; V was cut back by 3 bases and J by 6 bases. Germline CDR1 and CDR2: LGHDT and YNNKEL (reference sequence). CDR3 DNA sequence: TGTGCCAGCAGCCATCTAGCGGCCGGGGAGCTGTTTTTT. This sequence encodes CASSHLAAGELFF.

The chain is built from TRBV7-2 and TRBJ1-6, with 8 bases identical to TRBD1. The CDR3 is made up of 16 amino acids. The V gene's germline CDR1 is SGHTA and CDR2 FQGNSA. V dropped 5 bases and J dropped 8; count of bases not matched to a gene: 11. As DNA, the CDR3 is TGTGCCAGCAGCACAGGTGGGACAGGTTGGGATTCACCCCTCCACTTT. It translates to CASSTGGTGWDSPLHF.

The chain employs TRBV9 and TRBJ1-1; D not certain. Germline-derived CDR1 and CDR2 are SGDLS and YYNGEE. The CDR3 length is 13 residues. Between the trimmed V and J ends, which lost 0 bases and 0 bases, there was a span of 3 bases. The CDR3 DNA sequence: TGTGCCAGCAGCGTAGTATTGAACACTGAAGCTTTCTTT. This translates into CASSVVLNTEAFF.

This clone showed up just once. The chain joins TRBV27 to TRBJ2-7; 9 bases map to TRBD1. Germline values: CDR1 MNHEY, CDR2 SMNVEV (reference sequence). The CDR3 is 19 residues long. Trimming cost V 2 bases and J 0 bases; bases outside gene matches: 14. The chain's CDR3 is CASSLAGQGTSRASYEQYF. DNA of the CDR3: TGTGCCAGCAGTTTAGCTGGACAGGGGACGTCTAGAGCCTCCTACGAGCAGTACTTC.

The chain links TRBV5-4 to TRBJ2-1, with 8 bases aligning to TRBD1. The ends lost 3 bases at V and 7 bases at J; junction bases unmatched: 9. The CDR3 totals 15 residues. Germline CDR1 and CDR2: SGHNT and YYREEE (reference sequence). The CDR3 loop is CASSSDRGGYNEQFF. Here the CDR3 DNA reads TGTGCCAGCAGCTCCGACAGGGGTGGGTATAATGAGCAGTTCTTC.

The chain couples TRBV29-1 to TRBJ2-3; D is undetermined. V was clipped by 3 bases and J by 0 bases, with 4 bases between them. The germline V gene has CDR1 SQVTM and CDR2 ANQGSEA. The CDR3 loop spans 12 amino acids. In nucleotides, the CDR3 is TGCAGCGTTGACGAGAGCACAGATACGCAGTATTTT. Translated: CSVDESTDTQYF.

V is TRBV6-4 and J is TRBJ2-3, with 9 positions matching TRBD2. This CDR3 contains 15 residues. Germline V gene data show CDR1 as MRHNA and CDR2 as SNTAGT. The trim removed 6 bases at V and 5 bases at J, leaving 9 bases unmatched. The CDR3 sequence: CASSEGAGGQDTQYF. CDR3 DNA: TGTGCCAGCAGCGAAGGGGCGGGGGGGCAAGATACGCAGTATTTT.

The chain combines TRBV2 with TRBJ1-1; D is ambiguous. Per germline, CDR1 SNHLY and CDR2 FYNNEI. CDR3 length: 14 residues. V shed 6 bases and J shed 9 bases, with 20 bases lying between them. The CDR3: CASSPTSYLTKAFF. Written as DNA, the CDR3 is TGTGCCAGCAGCCCCACGTCCTACCTAACAAAAGCTTTCTTT.

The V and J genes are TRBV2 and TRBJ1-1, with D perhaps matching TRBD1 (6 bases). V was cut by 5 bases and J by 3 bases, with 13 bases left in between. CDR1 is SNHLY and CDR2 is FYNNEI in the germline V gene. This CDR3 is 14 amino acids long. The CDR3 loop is CASSLLQGYTEAFF. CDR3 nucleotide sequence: TGTGCCAGCAGTCTCCTTCAGGGGTACACTGAAGCTTTCTTT.

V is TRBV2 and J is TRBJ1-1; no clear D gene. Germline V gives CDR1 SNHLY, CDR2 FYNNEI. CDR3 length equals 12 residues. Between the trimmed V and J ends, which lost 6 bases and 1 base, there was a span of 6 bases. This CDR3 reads CASREPNTEAFF. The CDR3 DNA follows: TGTGCCAGCAGGGAACCGAACACTGAAGCTTTCTTT.

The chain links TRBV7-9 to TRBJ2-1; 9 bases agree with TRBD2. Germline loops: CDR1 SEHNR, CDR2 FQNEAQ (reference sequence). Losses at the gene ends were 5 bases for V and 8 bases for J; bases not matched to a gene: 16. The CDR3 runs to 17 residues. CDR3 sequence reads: CASSLPPRLAGRDEQFF. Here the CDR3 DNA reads TGTGCCAGCAGCCTACCCCCAAGGCTAGCGGGGCGGGATGAGCAGTTCTTC.

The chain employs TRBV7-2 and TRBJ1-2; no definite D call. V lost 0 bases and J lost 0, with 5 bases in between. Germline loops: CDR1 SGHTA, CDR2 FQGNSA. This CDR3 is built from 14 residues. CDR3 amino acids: CASSLAVTNYGYTF. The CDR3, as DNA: TGTGCCAGCAGCTTAGCAGTAACTAACTATGGCTACACCTTC.

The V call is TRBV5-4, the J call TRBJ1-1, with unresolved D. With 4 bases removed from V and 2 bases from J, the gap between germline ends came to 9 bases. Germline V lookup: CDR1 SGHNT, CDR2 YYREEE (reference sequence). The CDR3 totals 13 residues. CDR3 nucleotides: TGTGCCAGCAGCCGACGAGCCAACACTGAAGCTTTCTTT. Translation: CASSRRANTEAFF.

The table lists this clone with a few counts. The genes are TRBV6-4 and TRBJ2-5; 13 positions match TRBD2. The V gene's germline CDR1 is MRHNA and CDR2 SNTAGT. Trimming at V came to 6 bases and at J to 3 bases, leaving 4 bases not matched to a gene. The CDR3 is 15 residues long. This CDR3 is CASSQTSGGEETQYF. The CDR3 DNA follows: TGTGCCAGCAGCCAAACTAGCGGGGGGGAAGAGACCCAGTACTTC.

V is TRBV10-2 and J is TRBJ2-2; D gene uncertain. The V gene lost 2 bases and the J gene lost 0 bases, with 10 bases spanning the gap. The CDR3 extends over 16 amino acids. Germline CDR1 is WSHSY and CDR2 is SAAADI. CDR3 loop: CASSEPGLTNTGELFF. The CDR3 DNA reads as TGCGCCAGCAGTGAGCCAGGCTTAACGAACACCGGGGAGCTGTTTTTT.

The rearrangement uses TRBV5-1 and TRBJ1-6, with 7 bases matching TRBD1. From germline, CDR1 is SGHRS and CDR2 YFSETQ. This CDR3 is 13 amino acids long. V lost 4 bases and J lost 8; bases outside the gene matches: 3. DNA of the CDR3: TGCGCCAGCAGCGGGACAGACCATTCACCCCTCCACTTT. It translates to CASSGTDHSPLHF.

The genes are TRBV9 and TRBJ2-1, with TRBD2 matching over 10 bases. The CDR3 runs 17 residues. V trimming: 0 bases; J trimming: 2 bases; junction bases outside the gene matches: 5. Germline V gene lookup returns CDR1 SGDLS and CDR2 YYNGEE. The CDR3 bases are TGTGCCAGCAGCGTAGGGGGACTAGCGATGACCTACAATGAGCAGTTCTTC. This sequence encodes CASSVGGLAMTYNEQFF.

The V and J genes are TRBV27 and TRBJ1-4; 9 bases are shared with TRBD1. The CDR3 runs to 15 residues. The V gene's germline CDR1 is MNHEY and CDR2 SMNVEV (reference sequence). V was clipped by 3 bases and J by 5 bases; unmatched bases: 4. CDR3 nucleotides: TGTGCCAGCAGTTTCCTCGGGACAGGGAATGAAAAACTGTTTTTT. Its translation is CASSFLGTGNEKLFF.

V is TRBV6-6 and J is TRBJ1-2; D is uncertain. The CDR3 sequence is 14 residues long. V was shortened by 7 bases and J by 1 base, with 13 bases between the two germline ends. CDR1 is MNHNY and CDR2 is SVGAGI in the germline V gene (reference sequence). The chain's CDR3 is CASTGQARNYGYTF. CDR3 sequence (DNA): TGTGCCAGCACAGGTCAGGCCCGTAACTATGGCTACACCTTC.

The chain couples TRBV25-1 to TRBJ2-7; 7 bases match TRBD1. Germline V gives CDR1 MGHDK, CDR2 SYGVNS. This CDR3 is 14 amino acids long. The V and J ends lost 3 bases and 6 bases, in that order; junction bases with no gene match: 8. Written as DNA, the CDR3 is TGTGCCAGCAGTGATATAGGACAGGCGTCCGAGCAGTACTTC. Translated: CASSDIGQASEQYF.